A selection of T cell receptor beta chains follows, all from one sample in a study of T-cell memory formation after mild COVID-19. TCRdb called the 5' RACE reads again in MiXCR, with one record for every CDR3 protein. The table includes 200,000 to 250,000 distinct CDR3 sequences, approximately 16% detected once. Material: PBMCs or a T cell subset sorted from them (not recorded which). All receptors come from a man aged 18 to 30 who had mild COVID-19 (a few samples of this study predate the infection). Cell type and time point are not known. The CDR3 runs from the conserved cysteine through the conserved F or W. D genes are given only for firm matches. A clone size is listed for some rows: how often the clone was seen (once, few, many), or a class if it is expanded.

j_call,clone_size,d_call,v_call,cdr3_aa,cdr3_nt
TRBJ1-1,.,TRBD1,TRBV12-3/TRBV12-4,CASLRGPNTEAFF,TGTGCCAGCCTCAGGGGGCCGAACACTGAAGCTTTCTTT
TRBJ2-1,.,.,TRBV15,CATSRSRSGGDEQFF,TGTGCCACCAGCAGGTCCCGTTCGGGGGGCGATGAGCAGTTCTTC
TRBJ2-3,.,TRBD2,TRBV2,CASSESGTRRPTRTDTQYF,TGTGCCAGCAGTGAAAGTGGGACTAGGCGACCAACTCGCACAGATACGCAGTATTTT
TRBJ1-4,.,TRBD1,TRBV28,CASSLEGTGGSRKLFF,TGTGCCAGCAGTTTGGAGGGGACAGGGGGCTCGAGGAAACTGTTTTTT
TRBJ1-1,.,.,TRBV3-1,CASSHGLSENTEAFF,TGTGCCAGCAGCCATGGGTTATCGGAGAACACTGAAGCTTTCTTT
TRBJ2-2,.,TRBD2,TRBV5-1,CASQLAGVPRKNTGELFF,TGCGCCAGCCAGCTAGCGGGGGTCCCTCGGAAGAACACCGGGGAGCTGTTTTTT
TRBJ1-1,few,.,TRBV7-6,CASSLVPGGENMNTEAFF,TGTGCCAGCAGCTTAGTCCCGGGGGGGGAGAACATGAACACTGAAGCTTTCTTT
TRBJ2-7,few,TRBD2,TRBV7-9,CASSPPGLAGNEQYF,TGTGCCAGCAGCCCACCGGGACTAGCGGGGAACGAGCAGTACTTC
TRBJ1-6,few,TRBD1,TRBV5-4,CASSLDRRDRNSPLHF,TGTGCCAGCAGCTTGGACCGCCGGGACAGGAATTCACCCCTCCACTTT
TRBJ2-5,.,.,TRBV7-2,CASSLAEASAQYF,TGTGCCAGCAGCTTAGCAGAGGCGTCGGCCCAGTACTTC
TRBJ2-7,.,.,TRBV7-2,CASTSTGHGGEQYF,TGTGCCAGCACCTCGACGGGGCATGGAGGCGAGCAGTACTTC
TRBJ1-2,few,.,TRBV7-2,CASREGSTGYTF,TGTGCCAGCAGGGAGGGCTCCACAGGCTACACCTTC
TRBJ1-2,many,.,TRBV4-1,CASSQRSRGGREDYTF,TGCGCCAGCAGCCAACGGAGTCGTGGCGGTAGGGAGGACTACACCTTC
TRBJ2-7,.,.,TRBV10-3,CAIGSLGTAFYEQYF,TGTGCCATCGGAAGCCTCGGGACGGCTTTTTACGAGCAGTACTTC
TRBJ2-1,.,.,TRBV6-2/TRBV6-3,CATGGAQTYNEQFF,TGTGCCACGGGTGGGGCCCAGACCTACAATGAGCAGTTCTTC
TRBJ1-3,few,.,TRBV11-2,CASSLDRASGNTIYF,TGTGCCAGCAGCTTGGACAGAGCCTCTGGAAACACCATATATTTT
TRBJ2-5,few,.,TRBV20-1,CSVKTGRETQYF,TGCAGTGTCAAGACCGGACGAGAGACCCAGTACTTC
TRBJ2-2,few,.,TRBV28,CASSFLRGNTGELFF,TGTGCCAGCAGTTTTCTCCGCGGCAACACCGGGGAGCTGTTTTTT
TRBJ2-3,.,.,TRBV5-6,CASSYPQQRLNTQYF,TGTGCCAGCAGCTATCCGCAGCAAAGGTTGAATACGCAGTATTTT
TRBJ2-6,few,.,TRBV6-4,CASSDSSYSGANVLTF,TGTGCCAGCAGTGACTCGAGTTACTCTGGGGCCAACGTCCTGACTTTC
TRBJ1-1,few,TRBD1,TRBV15,CATSRGDGDRVGTEAFF,TGTGCCACCAGCAGAGGAGACGGTGACAGGGTTGGCACTGAAGCTTTCTTT